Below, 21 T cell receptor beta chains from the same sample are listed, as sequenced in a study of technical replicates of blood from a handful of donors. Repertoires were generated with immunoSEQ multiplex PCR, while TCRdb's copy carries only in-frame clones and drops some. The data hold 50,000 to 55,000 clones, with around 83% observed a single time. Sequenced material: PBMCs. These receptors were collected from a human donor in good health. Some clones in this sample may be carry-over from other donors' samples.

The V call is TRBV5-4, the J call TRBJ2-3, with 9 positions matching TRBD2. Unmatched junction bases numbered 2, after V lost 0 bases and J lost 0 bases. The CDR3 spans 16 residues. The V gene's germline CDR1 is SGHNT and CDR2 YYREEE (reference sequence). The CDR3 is CASSLVLAGSTDTQYF. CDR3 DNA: TGTGCCAGCAGCTTGGTCCTAGCGGGAAGCACAGATACGCAGTATTTT.

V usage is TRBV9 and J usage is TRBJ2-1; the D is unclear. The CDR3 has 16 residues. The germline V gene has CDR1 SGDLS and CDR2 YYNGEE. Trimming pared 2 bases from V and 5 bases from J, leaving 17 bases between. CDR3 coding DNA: TGTGCCAGCAGCGTCTTTAGCTACGGCACGGACAATGAGCAGTTCTTC. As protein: CASSVFSYGTDNEQFF.

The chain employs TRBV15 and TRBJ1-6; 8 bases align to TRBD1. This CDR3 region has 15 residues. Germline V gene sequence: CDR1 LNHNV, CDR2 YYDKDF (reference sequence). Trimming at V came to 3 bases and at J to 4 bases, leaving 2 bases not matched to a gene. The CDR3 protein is CATSSRQGYNSPLHF. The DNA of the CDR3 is TGTGCCACCAGCAGTCGACAGGGGTATAATTCACCCCTCCACTTT. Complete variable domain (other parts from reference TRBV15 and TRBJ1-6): DAMVIQNPRYQVTQFGKPVTLSCSQTLNHNVMYWYQQKSSQAPKLLFHYYDKDFNNEADTPDNFQSRRPNTSFCFLDIRSPGLGDTAMYLCATSSRQGYNSPLHFGNGTRLTVT.

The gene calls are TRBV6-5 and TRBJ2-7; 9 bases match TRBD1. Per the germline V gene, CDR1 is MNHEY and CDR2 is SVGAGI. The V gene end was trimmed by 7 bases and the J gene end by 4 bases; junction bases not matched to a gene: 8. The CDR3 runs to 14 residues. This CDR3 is CASKHDRGMYEQYF. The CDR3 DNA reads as TGTGCCAGCAAACATGACAGGGGGATGTACGAGCAGTACTTC.

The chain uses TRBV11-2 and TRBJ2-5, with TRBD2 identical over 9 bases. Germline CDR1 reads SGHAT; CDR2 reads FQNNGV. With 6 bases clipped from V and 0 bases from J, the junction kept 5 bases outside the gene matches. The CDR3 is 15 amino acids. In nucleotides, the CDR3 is TGTGCCAGCAGAGAAAGCGGGGGGTACCAAGAGACCCAGTACTTC. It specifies CASRESGGYQETQYF.

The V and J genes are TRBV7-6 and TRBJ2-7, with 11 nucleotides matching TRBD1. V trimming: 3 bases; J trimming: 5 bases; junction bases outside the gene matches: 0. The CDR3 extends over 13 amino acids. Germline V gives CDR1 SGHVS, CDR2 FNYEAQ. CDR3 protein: CASSLGQGDEQYF. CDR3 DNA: TGTGCCAGCAGCTTGGGACAGGGGGACGAGCAGTACTTC.

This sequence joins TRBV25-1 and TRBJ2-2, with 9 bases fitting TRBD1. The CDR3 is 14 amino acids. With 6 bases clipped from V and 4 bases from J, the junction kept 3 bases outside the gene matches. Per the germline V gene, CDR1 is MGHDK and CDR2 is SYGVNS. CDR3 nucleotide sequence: TGTGCCAGCAGCGGGACAGGGCGCACCGGGGAGCTGTTTTTT. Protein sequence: CASSGTGRTGELFF.

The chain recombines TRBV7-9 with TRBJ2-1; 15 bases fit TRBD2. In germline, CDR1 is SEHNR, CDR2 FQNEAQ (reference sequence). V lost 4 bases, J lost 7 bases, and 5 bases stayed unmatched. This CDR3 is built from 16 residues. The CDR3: CASSSSGLAGGNEQFF. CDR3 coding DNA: TGTGCCAGCAGCTCAAGTGGACTAGCGGGGGGGAATGAGCAGTTCTTC.

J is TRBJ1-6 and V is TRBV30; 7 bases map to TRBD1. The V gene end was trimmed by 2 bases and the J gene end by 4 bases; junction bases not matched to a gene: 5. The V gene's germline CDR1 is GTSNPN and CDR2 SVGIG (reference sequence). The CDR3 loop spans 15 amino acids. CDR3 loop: CAWSSGTVYNSPLHF. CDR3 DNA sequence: TGTGCCTGGAGTTCTGGGACAGTTTATAATTCACCCCTCCACTTT.

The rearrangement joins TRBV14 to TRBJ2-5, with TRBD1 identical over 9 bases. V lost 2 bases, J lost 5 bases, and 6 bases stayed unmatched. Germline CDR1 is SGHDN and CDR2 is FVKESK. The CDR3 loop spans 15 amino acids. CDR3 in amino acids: CASSQWDRAWETQYF. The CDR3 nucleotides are TGTGCCAGCAGCCAATGGGACAGGGCCTGGGAGACCCAGTACTTC.

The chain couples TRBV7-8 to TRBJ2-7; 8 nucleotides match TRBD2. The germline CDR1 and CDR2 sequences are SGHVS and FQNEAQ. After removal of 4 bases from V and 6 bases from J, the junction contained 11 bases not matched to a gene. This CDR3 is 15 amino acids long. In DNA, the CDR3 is TGTGCCAGCAGCTGGTCTAGAGCGGGAGCAGGCGAGCAGTACTTC. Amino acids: CASSWSRAGAGEQYF.

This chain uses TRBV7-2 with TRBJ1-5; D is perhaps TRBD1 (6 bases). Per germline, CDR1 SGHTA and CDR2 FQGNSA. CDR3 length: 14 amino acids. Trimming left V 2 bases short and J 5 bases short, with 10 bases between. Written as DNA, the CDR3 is TGTGCCAGCAGCTTATCGGCAGGGGATCAGCCCCAGCATTTT. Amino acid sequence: CASSLSAGDQPQHF.

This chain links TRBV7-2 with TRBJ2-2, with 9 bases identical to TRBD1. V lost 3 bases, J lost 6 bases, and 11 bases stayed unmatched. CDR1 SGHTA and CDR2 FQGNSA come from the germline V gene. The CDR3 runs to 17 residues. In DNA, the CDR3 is TGTGCCAGCAGCTTCAAGACAGGGGGTATGCATGCCGGGGAGCTGTTTTTT. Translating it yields CASSFKTGGMHAGELFF.

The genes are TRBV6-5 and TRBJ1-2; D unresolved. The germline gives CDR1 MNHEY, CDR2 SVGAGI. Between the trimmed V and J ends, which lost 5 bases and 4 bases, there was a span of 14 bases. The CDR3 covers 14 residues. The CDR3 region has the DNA TGTGCCAGCAGTCCCGGATCATCGGGCTATGGCTACACCTTC. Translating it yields CASSPGSSGYGYTF.

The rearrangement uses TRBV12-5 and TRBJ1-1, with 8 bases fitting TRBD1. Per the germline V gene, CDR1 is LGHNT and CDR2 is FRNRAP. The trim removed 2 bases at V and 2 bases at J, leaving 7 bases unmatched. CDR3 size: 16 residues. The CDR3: CASGLRGQGDNTEAFF. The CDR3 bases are TGTGCTAGTGGTTTGCGAGGACAGGGAGATAACACTGAAGCTTTCTTT.

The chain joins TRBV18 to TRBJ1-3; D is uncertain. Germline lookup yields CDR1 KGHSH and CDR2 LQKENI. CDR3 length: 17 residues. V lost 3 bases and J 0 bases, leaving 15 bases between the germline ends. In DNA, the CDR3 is TGTGCCAGCTCACCCCCATGGGCCGGAATCTCTGGAAACACCATATATTTT. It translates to CASSPPWAGISGNTIYF.

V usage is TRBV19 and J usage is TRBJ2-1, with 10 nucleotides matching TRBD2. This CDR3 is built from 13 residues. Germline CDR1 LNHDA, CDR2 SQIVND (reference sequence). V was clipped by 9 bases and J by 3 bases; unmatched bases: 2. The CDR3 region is CASGLAVYNEQFF. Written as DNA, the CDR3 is TGTGCCAGCGGACTAGCGGTCTACAATGAGCAGTTCTTC.

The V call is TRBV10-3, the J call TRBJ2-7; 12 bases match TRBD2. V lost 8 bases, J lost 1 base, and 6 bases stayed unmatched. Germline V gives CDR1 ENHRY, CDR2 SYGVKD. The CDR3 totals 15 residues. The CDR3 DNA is TGTGCCATCGCTGGACTAGCGGGGATGTCCTACGAGCAGTACTTC. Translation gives CAIAGLAGMSYEQYF.

The CDR3 coding sequence is TGTGCCACCAGCTGGGGGGGTAACGAGCAGTACTTC. Its protein is CATSWGGNEQYF. The chain employs TRBV15 and TRBJ2-7, with 7 bases lining up with TRBD2. The CDR3 runs 12 residues. The J segment lost 5 bases and the V segment lost 5 bases, leaving 3 bases of the junction unmatched. Looked up from germline, CDR1 is LNHNV and CDR2 is YYDKDF (reference sequence). The full variable domain, completed using reference TRBV15 and TRBJ2-7, is DAMVIQNPRYQVTQFGKPVTLSCSQTLNHNVMYWYQQKSSQAPKLLFHYYDKDFNNEADTPDNFQSRRPNTSFCFLDIRSPGLGDTAMYLCATSWGGNEQYFGPGTRLTVT.

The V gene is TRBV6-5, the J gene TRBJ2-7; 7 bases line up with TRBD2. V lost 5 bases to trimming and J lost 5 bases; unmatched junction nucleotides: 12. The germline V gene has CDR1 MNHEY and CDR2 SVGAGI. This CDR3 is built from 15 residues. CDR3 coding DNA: TGTGCCAGCAGTAGCCGGGAGCCGGGAGGAAACGAGCAGTACTTC. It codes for CASSSREPGGNEQYF.

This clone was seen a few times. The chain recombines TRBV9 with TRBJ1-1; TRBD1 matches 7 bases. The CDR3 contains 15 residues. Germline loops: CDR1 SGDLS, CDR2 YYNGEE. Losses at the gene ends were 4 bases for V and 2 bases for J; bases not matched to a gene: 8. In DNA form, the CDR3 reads TGTGCCAGCAGCCCGTCCAACAGGGGAAACACTGAAGCTTTCTTT. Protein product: CASSPSNRGNTEAFF.